The subject of this entry is one TCR beta chain. Only one count was recorded for this clone. The target of this receptor is not known. No base-level quality is on record; no much larger clone is a single base apart. The library was generated by the immunoSEQ multiplex PCR assay. TCRdb took this table from immuneACCESS and kept in-frame rearrangements with V and J called. Such tables lack part of the clones; where checked against another copy, unresolved V genes explain under half of the gap, and the rest is unexplained. The sample has 390,000 or so clones on record, about nine tenths of them singletons. The ten largest clones add up to around 6.8% of the sample. This entry is derived from a study of control samples from healthy donors and cancer patients (dated by TCRdb to 2018 to 2020). The CDR3 runs 15 residues from the cysteine to the phenylalanine. Left in the record is the CDR3 DNA by itself, 45 bases read in frame from the first base. Deletion took 0 bases off V and 8 bases off J, with a span of 13 bases between the germline ends. CDR1 and CDR2 (SGHVS, FNYEAQ) derive from the germline V gene.

The V and J genes are TRBV7-6 and TRBJ2-2; D gene: possibly TRBD2, on 6 matching bases. The sequence was collected from a man aged 35 to 55 with head and neck cancer. Sequenced: PBMCs. DNA sequence: TGTGCCAGCAGCTTAGCGCACGGGAGTGAAGGGGAGCTGTTTTTT. This translates into CASSLAHGSEGELFF.